The sequence of this T cell receptor beta chain was determined in a study of shared clonotypes between healthy human individuals. General study points: Despite large depth, sorted-subset datasets appeared incompletely sequenced.

As defined, naive CD8 cells were CD45RO-negative and positively selected for CCR7, with terminally differentiated effector memory CD45RA+ cells excluded. The donors, all of them Caucasian adults, lived in Nashville, Tennessee. In regard to this clone: Its antigen is still unknown. Within the sample, other DNA sequences also encode this same CDR3.

Execution of the assay was at deep level. When replicate PCRs were run on sorted subsets, they used around 200 ng DNA, some 30,000 T cell genomes. TCRdb keeps only in-frame clones here, not all; method: immunoSEQ multiplex PCR. Here the sample spans about 2,100,000 clones, about 92% being singletons. This CDR3 region has 13 residues. Trimming pared 6 bases from V and 1 base from J, leaving 9 bases between. From germline, CDR1 is MDHEN and CDR2 SYDVKM. The TCR comes from a young man in good health. Some clones in this sample may be carry-over from other donors' samples. Material: naive CD8+ T cells from PBMCs. The chain employs TRBV28 and TRBJ1-1; no firm D call. CDR3 protein: CASSLTTNTEAFF. CDR3 nucleotides: TGTGCCAGCAGCCTTACAACGAACACTGAAGCTTTCTTT.